One and the same sample provided the 6 T cell receptor beta chains below, sequenced in a study of T-cell memory formation after mild COVID-19. TCRdb ran MiXCR on the 5' RACE reads and lists one entry per CDR3 protein. The sample consists of approximately 82,000 distinct CDR3 sequences, 9.5% to 15% of them appearing once. Sequenced input: PBMCs or a T cell subset sorted from them (not recorded which). These receptors originate from a young man who had mild COVID-19 (a few samples of this study predate the infection). Cell type and time point are not known.

There are a few counts of this clonotype. The chain uses TRBV12-3 or TRBV12-4 and TRBJ2-5; the D is unclear. V gave up 7 bases and J gave up 5 bases, with 11 bases separating them. There are 12 residues in the CDR3. CDR3 bases: TGTGCCAGCACCGTCGGTGGGGAGACCCAGTACTTC. This translates into CASTVGGETQYF.

The J gene is TRBJ1-5, the V gene TRBV7-2; D is unresolved. Germline assignment: CDR1 SGHTA and CDR2 FQGNSA. V shed 2 bases and J shed 2 bases, with 10 bases lying between them. This CDR3 region has 15 residues. DNA for the CDR3: TGTGCCAGCAGCTTAACGGGAGGAGGCAATCAGCCCCAGCATTTT. The encoded protein is CASSLTGGGNQPQHF.

The CDR3 reads CASSNEEPGTDTQYF. In DNA form, the CDR3 reads TGTGCCAGCAGTAACGAGGAACCGGGCACAGATACGCAGTATTTT. This chain connects TRBV28 to TRBJ2-3, with unresolved D. CDR1 is MDHEN and CDR2 is SYDVKM in the germline V gene. The CDR3 totals 15 residues. V lost 5 bases to trimming and J lost 1 base, with 13 bases between them.

This clonotype came up many times. The V gene is TRBV19, the J gene TRBJ2-1; no firm D call. Germline V gene sequence: CDR1 LNHDA, CDR2 SQIVND (reference sequence). V gave up 3 bases and J gave up 4 bases, with 7 bases separating them. The length of the CDR3 is 13 residues. CDR3 nucleotides: TGTGCCAGTAGTATCGGATTTTACAATGAGCAGTTCTTC. Amino acids: CASSIGFYNEQFF.

This chain links TRBV3-1 with TRBJ1-1; possible D gene TRBD1, 6 bases. Germline lookup yields CDR1 LGHDT and CDR2 YNNKEL (reference sequence). V was pared by 0 bases and J by 7 bases, with 12 bases between. The CDR3 contains 14 residues. In DNA, the CDR3 is TGTGCCAGCAGCCAAGATCACAGGGCCTATGAAGCTTTCTTT. It codes for CASSQDHRAYEAFF.

This clonotype was observed a few times. J is TRBJ2-2 and V is TRBV5-1; the match to TRBD1 covers 7 bases. Germline-derived CDR1 and CDR2 are SGHRS and YFSETQ. After removal of 4 bases from V and 1 base from J, the junction contained 4 bases not matched to a gene. The CDR3 totals 15 residues. The CDR3 bases are TGCGCCAGCAGCGAATACAGGGGGAACACCGGGGAGCTGTTTTTT. This translates into CASSEYRGNTGELFF.